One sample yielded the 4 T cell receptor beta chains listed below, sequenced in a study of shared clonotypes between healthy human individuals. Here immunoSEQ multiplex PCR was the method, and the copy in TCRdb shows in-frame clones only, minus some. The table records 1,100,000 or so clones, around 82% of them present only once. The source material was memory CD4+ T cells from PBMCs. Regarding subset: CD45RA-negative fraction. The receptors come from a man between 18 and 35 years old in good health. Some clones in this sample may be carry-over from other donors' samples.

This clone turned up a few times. CDR3: CSASYDVEQFF. DNA for the CDR3: TGCAGCGCTTCCTATGACGTTGAGCAGTTCTTC. The genes are TRBV29-1 and TRBJ2-1; D unclear. V lost 7 bases and J lost 9, with 13 bases in between. The germline V gene has CDR1 SQVTM and CDR2 ANQGSEA. CDR3 length: 11 amino acids.

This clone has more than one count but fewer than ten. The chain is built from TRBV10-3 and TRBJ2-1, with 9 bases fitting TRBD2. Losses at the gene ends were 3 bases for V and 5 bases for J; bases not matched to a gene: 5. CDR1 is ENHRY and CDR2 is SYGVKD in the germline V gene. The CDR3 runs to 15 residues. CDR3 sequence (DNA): TGTGCCATCAGTGATGTTAGCGGGAGTAACAATGAGCAGTTCTTC. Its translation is CAISDVSGSNNEQFF.

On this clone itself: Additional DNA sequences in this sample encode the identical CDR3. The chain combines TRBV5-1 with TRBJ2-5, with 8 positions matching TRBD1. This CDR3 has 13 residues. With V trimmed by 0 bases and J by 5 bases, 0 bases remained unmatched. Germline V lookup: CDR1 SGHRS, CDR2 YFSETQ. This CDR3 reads CASSLGQGETQYF. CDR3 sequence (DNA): TGCGCCAGCAGCTTGGGACAGGGGGAGACCCAGTACTTC.

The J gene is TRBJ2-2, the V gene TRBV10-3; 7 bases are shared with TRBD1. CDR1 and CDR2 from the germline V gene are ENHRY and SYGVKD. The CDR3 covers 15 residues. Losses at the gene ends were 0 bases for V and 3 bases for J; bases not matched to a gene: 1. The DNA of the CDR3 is TGTGCCATCAGTGAGTCTACAGGGGACACCGGGGAGCTGTTTTTT. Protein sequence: CAISESTGDTGELFF.